The T cell receptor (beta chain) described here comes from a study of T cell clonotyping in hematopoietic cell transplantation. The study, taken as a whole, reports: Higher Inverse Simpson Index values in graft donor and pretransplant recipient predicted broader posttransplant TCR diversity.

The time point is: recipient sample about 28 days before transplant, after cytoreduction. CDR1 is SGHRS and CDR2 is YFSETQ in the germline V gene. Trimming removed 4 bases from V and 4 bases from J, with 11 bases in between. The length of the CDR3 is 13 residues. Profiled with immunoSEQ multiplex PCR; TCRdb holds only in-frame clones, not every one. The sample includes over 15,000 clones, 93% seen only once; the top ten take around 1.8%. The sample holds a few counts of this clone. Antigen specificity is unknown. Sequenced here: peripheral blood mononuclear cells, sampled before stem cell transplant. The receptor was isolated from a young man with biphenotypic leukemia. Some clones in this sample may be carry-over from other donors' samples. V gene TRBV5-1 combines with J gene TRBJ1-2; D gene uncertain. Written as DNA, the CDR3 is TGCGCCAGCAGCCCCTACTCGCCCTATGGCTACACCTTC. Its protein product is CASSPYSPYGYTF.